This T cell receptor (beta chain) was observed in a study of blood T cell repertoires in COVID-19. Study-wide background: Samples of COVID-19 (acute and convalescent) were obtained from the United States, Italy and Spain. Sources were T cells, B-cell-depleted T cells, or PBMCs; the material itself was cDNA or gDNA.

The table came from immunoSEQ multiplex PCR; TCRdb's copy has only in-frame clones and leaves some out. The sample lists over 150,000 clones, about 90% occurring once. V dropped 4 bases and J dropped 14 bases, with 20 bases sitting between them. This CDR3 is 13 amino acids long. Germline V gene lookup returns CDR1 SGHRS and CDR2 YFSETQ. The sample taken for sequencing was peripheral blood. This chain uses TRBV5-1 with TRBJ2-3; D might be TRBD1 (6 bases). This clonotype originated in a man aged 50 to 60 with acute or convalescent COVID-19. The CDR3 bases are TGCGCCAGCAGCCGAACCGCAGGGGCGGCGGGGTATTTT. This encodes CASSRTAGAAGYF.